These 16 T cell receptor beta chains originate from one sample sequenced in a study of blood T cell repertoires in COVID-19. The method was immunoSEQ multiplex PCR; TCRdb's version includes in-frame clones alone and lacks a portion of them. The sample carries tens of thousands of clones, 80% recorded once. Specimen: peripheral blood. The receptors derive from a woman in her seventies with acute or convalescent COVID-19.

This rearrangement joins TRBV27 to TRBJ1-2; weak D call: TRBD1 (5 bases). This CDR3 contains 13 residues. The germline CDR1 and CDR2 sequences are MNHEY and SMNVEV (reference sequence). Trimming pared 4 bases from V and 3 bases from J, leaving 9 bases between. DNA for the CDR3: TGTGCCAGCAGTTCAGCAGGGTACTATGGCTACACCTTC. Its protein product is CASSSAGYYGYTF.

V is TRBV6-1 and J is TRBJ1-2; D uncertain. V lost 2 bases, J lost 3 bases, and 7 bases lay in between. This CDR3 is built from 13 residues. Germline V gene lookup returns CDR1 MNHNS and CDR2 SASEGT. The CDR3 loop is CASSEKSDYGYTF. The CDR3 DNA reads as TGTGCCAGCAGTGAAAAGAGTGACTATGGCTACACCTTC.

The rearrangement links TRBV12-1 to TRBJ1-3; the D segment call TRBD1 is taken from the table without a DNA check. TRBV12-1 is labeled a pseudogene. The CDR3 spans 17 residues. The chain's CDR3 is CASSFGPTARSGNTIYF. CDR3 in DNA: TGTGCCAGCAGCTTTGGACCGACAGCGCGCTCTGGAAACACCATATATTTT.

The chain links TRBV7-3 to TRBJ2-1, with D maybe TRBD2 (5 bases). The CDR3 has 13 amino acids. V was shortened by 1 base and J by 7 bases, with 8 bases between the two germline ends. Germline-derived CDR1 and CDR2 are SGHTA and FQGTGA. CDR3 loop: CASSLSSGNEQFF. The CDR3 nucleotides are TGTGCCAGCAGCTTAAGTTCGGGAAATGAGCAGTTCTTC.

This chain uses TRBV15 with TRBJ1-2, with TRBD1 identical over 9 bases. J gave up 7 bases and V 3 bases, and 12 bases lay outside the gene matches. Germline V lookup: CDR1 LNHNV, CDR2 YYDKDF (reference sequence). The CDR3 has 16 amino acids. The chain's CDR3 is CATSRDIQGALRGYTF. The CDR3 bases are TGTGCCACCAGCAGGGATATACAGGGGGCTCTGCGTGGCTACACCTTC.

The V gene is TRBV6-5, the J gene TRBJ1-5; 9 bases are shared with TRBD1. Germline V lookup: CDR1 MNHEY, CDR2 SVGAGI. V lost 5 bases, J lost 5 bases, and 1 base stayed unmatched. The CDR3 consists of 13 residues. CDR3 residues: CASSRTGDQPQHF. The CDR3 DNA is TGTGCCAGCAGTCGGACAGGGGATCAGCCCCAGCATTTT.

This clone was recorded only once. V usage is TRBV5-1 and J usage is TRBJ1-4; 8 bases map to TRBD1. Germline V lookup: CDR1 SGHRS, CDR2 YFSETQ. V trimming: 4 bases; J trimming: 0 bases; junction bases outside the gene matches: 2. The CDR3 totals 15 residues. The CDR3 is CASSGQGATNEKLFF. CDR3 bases: TGCGCCAGCAGCGGACAGGGTGCAACTAATGAAAAACTGTTTTTT.

J is TRBJ1-5 and V is TRBV24-1; tentative D call: TRBD1 (6 bases). The germline gives CDR1 KGHDR, CDR2 SFDVKD. This CDR3 is built from 16 residues. With 2 bases removed from V and 1 base from J, the gap between germline ends came to 11 bases. CDR3 region: CATSDSTGPSNQPQHF. The CDR3, as DNA: TGTGCCACCAGTGATTCAACAGGGCCGAGCAATCAGCCCCAGCATTTT.

V usage is TRBV15 and J usage is TRBJ2-5; 8 bases align to TRBD2. This CDR3 is built from 17 residues. Germline CDR1 LNHNV, CDR2 YYDKDF (reference sequence). J lost 1 base, V lost 1 base, and 8 bases had no gene match. The CDR3, as DNA: TGTGCCACCAGCAGAGTTGGGGGCGGGGGGCCCCAAGAGACCCAGTACTTC. Its protein product is CATSRVGGGGPQETQYF.

This chain uses TRBV9 with TRBJ1-2; D may be TRBD1 (5 bases). From germline, CDR1 is SGDLS and CDR2 YYNGEE. Trimming took off 3 bases at V and 6 bases at J, with 18 bases between the two ends. The CDR3 has 15 amino acids. The chain's CDR3 is CASSAGGGPRNGYTF. The CDR3 coding sequence is TGTGCCAGCAGCGCGGGGGGGGGACCGCGTAATGGCTACACCTTC.

The chain links TRBV7-3 to TRBJ2-1, with 14 bases fitting TRBD2. This CDR3 is built from 18 residues. J was trimmed by 7 bases and V by 0 bases; bases with no gene match: 8. Germline V lookup: CDR1 SGHTA, CDR2 FQGTGA. The CDR3 DNA follows: TGTGCCAGCAGCTTAACCTCGACTAGCGGGGGGGCCGCGAATGAGCAGTTCTTC. The encoded protein is CASSLTSTSGGAANEQFF.

The chain recombines TRBV3-1 (or the pseudogene TRBV3-2) with TRBJ1-1; 8 nucleotides align to TRBD1. CDR1 is LGHDT and CDR2 is YNNKEL in the germline V gene (reference sequence). The trim removed 5 bases at V and 3 bases at J, leaving 2 bases unmatched. The CDR3 length is 13 residues. As DNA, the CDR3 is TGTGCCAGCAGCGCAGGGGGCTACACTGAAGCTTTCTTT. As protein: CASSAGGYTEAFF.

The chain uses TRBV5-1 and TRBJ2-1; 16 bases line up with TRBD2. V trimming: 4 bases; J trimming: 9 bases; junction bases outside the gene matches: 13. Germline V lookup: CDR1 SGHRS, CDR2 YFSETQ. There are 18 residues in the CDR3. CDR3 sequence reads: CASSTAGTSGGAVIEQFF. In DNA form, the CDR3 reads TGCGCCAGCAGCACCGCCGGGACTAGCGGGGGGGCAGTAATTGAGCAGTTCTTC.

This clone was observed a handful of times. The chain employs TRBV15 and TRBJ1-2; D ambiguous. Germline-derived CDR1 and CDR2 are LNHNV and YYDKDF (reference sequence). CDR3 length equals 13 residues. Trimming cost V 0 bases and J 6 bases, with 8 bases left between them. This chain's CDR3 is CATSRDPGDGYTF. Here the CDR3 DNA reads TGTGCCACCAGCAGAGATCCGGGAGATGGCTACACCTTC.

The chain is built from TRBV2 and TRBJ1-5; possibly TRBD1 for D (5 bases). Deletions cut 4 bases from V and 0 bases from J, with 10 bases between. Per germline, CDR1 SNHLY and CDR2 FYNNEI. The CDR3 is made up of 15 amino acids. The CDR3 DNA follows: TGTGCCAGCAGTGCAGCGGGGGGTAGCAATCAGCCCCAGCATTTT. The encoded protein is CASSAAGGSNQPQHF.

The chain is built from TRBV7-3 and TRBJ1-1; the D gene is possibly TRBD1 (5 bases). The CDR3 sequence is 14 residues long. CDR1 SGHTA and CDR2 FQGTGA come from the germline V gene. Trimming shortened V by 4 bases and J by 2 bases, and 11 bases separated the two germline ends. The CDR3 sequence: CASSSGGVNTEAFF. The CDR3 region has the DNA TGTGCCAGCAGCTCCGGGGGAGTAAACACTGAAGCTTTCTTT.